A single sample is the source of the 13 T cell receptor beta chains below, sequenced in a study of shared clonotypes between healthy human individuals. This table comes from immunoSEQ multiplex PCR, and its TCRdb copy is limited to in-frame clones, with some not included. Here the sample spans about 1 million clones, about 77% being singletons. Sample: memory CD4+ T cells sorted from blood. This sample's subset: CD45RA-negative fraction. Receptors were obtained from a man younger than 35 in good health.

The gene calls are TRBV7-9 and TRBJ1-2, with a weak D call TRBD1 (6 bases). The CDR3 consists of 14 residues. Germline V gene data show CDR1 as SEHNR and CDR2 as FQNEAQ (reference sequence). Trimming removed 5 bases at V and 10 bases at J, with 20 bases between. The DNA for the CDR3 is TGTGCCAGCAGCCTCGACAGGCTGGATCCAGTCTACACCTTC. Its translation: CASSLDRLDPVYTF.

Details on this clone: Other DNA sequences within the sample encode an identical CDR3. The J gene is TRBJ2-3, the V gene TRBV10-1; possible D gene TRBD1, 6 bases. CDR1 is WNHNN and CDR2 is SYGVQD in the germline V gene (reference sequence). The CDR3 is 13 residues long. Trimming pared 5 bases from V and 3 bases from J, leaving 9 bases between. CDR3 sequence reads: CASSSGVTDTQYF. Written as DNA, the CDR3 is TGCGCCAGCAGTTCAGGGGTGACAGATACGCAGTATTTT.

The genes are TRBV30 and TRBJ2-3, with D unresolved. This CDR3 comprises 14 residues. CDR1 is GTSNPN, CDR2 SVGIG, per germline (reference sequence). Deletions cut 5 bases from V and 0 bases from J, with 12 bases between. This CDR3 is CAWATFSSTDTQYF. In DNA, the CDR3 is TGTGCCTGGGCGACATTCTCTAGCACAGATACGCAGTATTTT.

V and J are TRBV5-4 and TRBJ2-5; 8 bases line up with TRBD2. With V trimmed by 4 bases and J by 3 bases, 5 bases remained unmatched. Germline V gene lookup returns CDR1 SGHNT and CDR2 YYREEE (reference sequence). The CDR3 is 14 amino acids. The chain's CDR3 is CASSQLAEEETQYF. CDR3 nucleotides: TGTGCCAGCAGCCAACTAGCGGAGGAAGAGACCCAGTACTTC.

This clone has a handful of counts. The CDR3 here is CASSVSGTSGSDTQYF. In DNA form, the CDR3 reads TGTGCCAGCAGCGTTTCCGGGACTAGCGGGTCAGATACGCAGTATTTT. The J gene is TRBJ2-3, the V gene TRBV5-4; 12 bases are shared with TRBD2. The CDR3 is 16 residues long. Germline V gene lookup returns CDR1 SGHNT and CDR2 YYREEE (reference sequence). The ends lost 4 bases at V and 4 bases at J; junction bases unmatched: 7.

The gene calls are TRBV18 and TRBJ1-1; D possibly corresponds to TRBD1 (6 bases). V was cut by 6 bases and J by 4 bases, with 18 bases left in between. Germline CDR1 is KGHSH and CDR2 is LQKENI. The CDR3 loop spans 15 amino acids. This CDR3 is CASSRGEGVSTEAFF. Here the CDR3 DNA reads TGTGCCAGCTCGCGGGGGGAGGGGGTCAGCACTGAAGCTTTCTTT. The full variable domain, its missing parts supplied by reference TRBV18 and TRBJ1-1, is NAGVMQNPRHLVRRRGQEARLRCSPMKGHSHVYWYRQLPEEGLKFMVYLQKENIIDESGMPKERFSAEFPKEGPSILRIQQVVRGDSAAYFCASSRGEGVSTEAFFGQGTRLTVV.

The rearrangement links TRBV27 to TRBJ2-6, with a possible D match to TRBD1 (6 bases). Trimming left V 8 bases short and J 1 base short, with 6 bases between. This CDR3 is 13 amino acids long. The V gene's germline CDR1 is MNHEY and CDR2 SMNVEV (reference sequence). The CDR3 sequence: CASGQSGANVLTF. In DNA form, the CDR3 reads TGTGCCAGCGGACAGTCTGGGGCCAACGTCCTGACTTTC.

This clone has just a few counts. The sample has other DNA sequences that encode this CDR3 too. The CDR3 protein is CASSLEVGNQPQHF. CDR3 in DNA: TGCGCCAGCAGCTTGGAGGTGGGCAATCAGCCCCAGCATTTT. The rearrangement uses TRBV5-1 and TRBJ1-5; unclear D gene. V gave up 0 bases and J gave up 2 bases, with 6 bases separating them. CDR3 length: 14 amino acids. Germline V gene data show CDR1 as SGHRS and CDR2 as YFSETQ.

The chain uses TRBV19 and TRBJ1-6; weak D call: TRBD1 (6 bases). V shed 3 bases and J shed 6 bases, with 21 bases lying between them. Germline V lookup: CDR1 LNHDA, CDR2 SQIVND (reference sequence). The CDR3 has 18 residues. CDR3 DNA: TGTGCCAGTAGTATCGGCGGAATGCCAATGGGGGCTAATTCACCCCTCCACTTT. This translates into CASSIGGMPMGANSPLHF. The full variable domain, completed using reference TRBV19 and TRBJ1-6, is DGGITQSPKYLFRKEGQNVTLSCEQNLNHDAMYWYRQDPGQGLRLIYYSQIVNDFQKGDIAEGYSVSREKKESFPLTVTSAQKNPTAFYLCASSIGGMPMGANSPLHFGNGTRLTVT.

This clone occurred a few times. V gene TRBV7-9 combines with J gene TRBJ1-4; no firm D call. There are 13 residues in the CDR3. CDR1 is SEHNR, CDR2 FQNEAQ, per germline (reference sequence). V was shortened by 3 bases and J by 7 bases, with 9 bases between the two germline ends. In nucleotides, the CDR3 is TGTGCCAGCAGCTTCCGGGAGGTTGAAAAACTGTTTTTT. The encoded protein is CASSFREVEKLFF.

This chain uses TRBV10-3 with TRBJ2-3; 7 bases fit TRBD1. Germline CDR1 is ENHRY and CDR2 is SYGVKD. Trimming removed 3 bases from V and 0 bases from J; junction bases left unmatched: 3. The CDR3 has 15 residues. The CDR3 region has the DNA TGTGCCATCAGTGAAGGGGGCTCTAGCACAGATACGCAGTATTTT. It codes for CAISEGGSSTDTQYF.

The chain couples TRBV5-6 to TRBJ2-5; possibly TRBD2 for D (5 bases). V was clipped by 2 bases and J by 4 bases, with 12 bases between them. In germline, CDR1 is SGHDT, CDR2 YYEEEE. CDR3 length: 14 residues. CDR3 sequence (DNA): TGTGCCAGCAGCTTTCGGGGTCTAGGAGAGACCCAGTACTTC. Protein product: CASSFRGLGETQYF.

V gene TRBV2 combines with J gene TRBJ2-6; the D is unclear. This CDR3 spans 16 amino acids. The V and J ends lost 4 bases and 4 bases respectively, with 14 bases between them. The V gene's germline CDR1 is SNHLY and CDR2 FYNNEI. CDR3 nucleotide sequence: TGTGCCAGCAGTGTATCCGTAGAGAGGGGGGCCAACGTCCTGACTTTC. Protein: CASSVSVERGANVLTF.